This section outlines one TCR beta chain sequence together with its context. TCRdb re-called the 5' RACE reads through MiXCR, storing one row per CDR3 protein. The sample comprises tens of thousands of distinct CDR3 sequences, 16% of which are singletons, and around 31% rests with the top ten. The entry originates in a study of T-cell memory formation after mild COVID-19. Per the germline V gene, CDR1 is MNHEY and CDR2 is SVGAGI. The CDR3 extends over 15 amino acids. The V segment lost 5 bases and the J segment 2 bases; nucleotides outside the gene matches: 7. This TCR was recovered from an adult woman who had mild COVID-19 (a few samples of this study predate the infection). Cell type and time point are not known. The sample taken for sequencing was PBMCs or a T cell subset sorted from them (not recorded which). The V call is TRBV6-5, the J call TRBJ2-3; 7 bases line up with TRBD2. The CDR3, as DNA: TGTGCCAGCAGTACGGGGGACTACAACACAGATACGCAGTATTTT. This translates into CASSTGDYNTDTQYF.